Below, 17 T cell receptor beta chains from the same sample are listed, as sequenced in a study of T cells in tumors after PD-1 blockade. Method: immunoSEQ multiplex PCR; TCRdb's copy keeps in-frame clones and lacks some. The table shows roughly 19,000 clones, with around 80% occurring only once. The sample here was PBMCs, taken before anti-PD-1 treatment. The receptors derive from a human donor with basal cell carcinoma.

The gene calls are TRBV2 and TRBJ2-1; perhaps TRBD2 as D (7 bases). The germline V gene encodes CDR1 SNHLY and CDR2 FYNNEI. The CDR3 covers 19 residues. The CDR3 DNA sequence: TGTCCCACCAGTTATGGGGGGGCGGGGGCGGGGAGCTCCTACAATGAGCAGTTCTTC. Translated, it gives CPTSYGGAGAGSSYNEQFF.

The V and J genes are TRBV5-4 and TRBJ2-2, with 13 positions matching TRBD2. V dropped 6 bases and J dropped 4; count of bases not matched to a gene: 6. Germline CDR1 is SGHNT and CDR2 is YYREEE (reference sequence). The CDR3 loop spans 16 amino acids. For the CDR3, the DNA is TGTGCCAGCACCGGGACTAGCGGGGCGGGCACCGGGGAGCTGTTTTTT. Translating it yields CASTGTSGAGTGELFF.

This clone was observed a single time. The chain couples TRBV2 to TRBJ2-1; TRBD2 matches at 8 bases. With V trimmed by 10 bases and J by 0 bases, 20 bases remained unmatched. CDR3 length: 19 residues. CDR1 and CDR2 from the germline V gene are SNHLY and FYNNEI. The DNA for the CDR3 is TGTGCCACCTGTCACGGGGGGGCGGGGGCGGGGAGCTCCTACAATGAGCAGTTCTTC. It yields the protein CATCHGGAGAGSSYNEQFF.

The chain couples TRBV9 to TRBJ1-4; TRBD1 might be the D (5 bases). The germline V gene has CDR1 SGDLS and CDR2 YYNGEE. This CDR3 comprises 14 residues. V shed 1 base and J shed 8 bases, with 12 bases lying between them. The CDR3 DNA sequence: TGTGCCAGCAGCGTACTTCCGGAGGGGGAAAAACTGTTTTTT. Amino acids: CASSVLPEGEKLFF.

The chain joins TRBV29-1 to TRBJ1-1; 7 nucleotides agree with TRBD1. Germline V gene data show CDR1 as SQVTM and CDR2 as ANQGSEA. The CDR3 length is 13 residues. Trimming cost V 4 bases and J 3 bases; bases outside gene matches: 5. CDR3 DNA: TGCAGCGTTGGTTTCAGGGGGGACACTGAAGCTTTCTTT. Amino acids: CSVGFRGDTEAFF.

This clone occurred a few times. The chain carries TRBV20-1 and TRBJ2-5; no clear D gene. Trimming took 3 bases from V and 4 from J, leaving 15 bases between them. The CDR3 consists of 14 residues. Germline V gives CDR1 DFQATT, CDR2 SNEGSKA (reference sequence). The CDR3 coding sequence is TGCAGTGCTAGTGCCTATTCGTGGGGAGAGACCCAGTACTTC. Translating gives CSASAYSWGETQYF.

This chain joins TRBV6-1 and TRBJ1-5; a weak D match, TRBD1 (5 bases). The CDR3 is made up of 14 amino acids. Germline CDR1 reads MNHNS; CDR2 reads SASEGT. V was cut by 3 bases and J by 7 bases, with 13 bases left in between. The chain's CDR3 is CASSDRGVIQPQHF. The CDR3 coding sequence is TGTGCCAGCAGTGACAGAGGGGTAATACAGCCCCAGCATTTT.

The gene calls are TRBV2 and TRBJ2-1, with 8 bases lining up with TRBD2. Per germline, CDR1 SNHLY and CDR2 FYNNEI. This CDR3 spans 19 amino acids. The DNA of the CDR3 is TGTCCCCGCTGTCACGGGGGGGCGCGGGTGGGGAGCTCCTACAATGAGCAGTTCTTC. It translates to CPRCHGGARVGSSYNEQFF.

Points on this clone: One junction end disagrees with the germline gene, perhaps due to a read error. The chain carries TRBV2 and TRBJ2-1, with D tentatively TRBD2 (7 bases). This CDR3 contains 19 residues. Germline CDR1 SNHLY, CDR2 FYNNEI. The CDR3 bases are TGTCCCAGCTGTGATGGGGGGGGGCGGGTGGGGAGCTCCTACAATGAGCAGTTCTTC. Protein product: CPSCDGGGRVGSSYNEQFF.

This clone was detected a few times. This chain joins TRBV9 and TRBJ1-1, with D tentatively TRBD1 (6 bases). The length of the CDR3 is 16 residues. The germline V gene has CDR1 SGDLS and CDR2 YYNGEE. Trimming shortened V by 4 bases and J by 0 bases, and 16 bases separated the two germline ends. For the CDR3, the DNA is TGTGCCAGCAGCCGTACAGGGAGGAGTCTGAACACTGAAGCTTTCTTT. Translation: CASSRTGRSLNTEAFF.

The DNA for the CDR3 is TGTGCCAGCAGTCCCACAGGGACTAGCTCCTACAATGAGCAGTTCTTC. Amino acid sequence: CASSPTGTSSYNEQFF. This chain uses TRBV6-4 with TRBJ2-1; 8 bases agree with TRBD2. CDR3 size: 16 residues. V was clipped by 5 bases and J by 0 bases; unmatched bases: 6. Germline V lookup: CDR1 MRHNA, CDR2 SNTAGT.

CDR3 region: CAIRTGLQNTEAFF. The CDR3 DNA reads as TGTGCCATCAGAACCGGGCTACAGAACACTGAAGCTTTCTTT. The chain employs TRBV10-3 and TRBJ1-1, with D uncertain. The germline V gene has CDR1 ENHRY and CDR2 SYGVKD. Trimming pared 6 bases from V and 1 base from J, leaving 12 bases between. There are 14 residues in the CDR3.

This clone was seen a handful of times. V usage is TRBV4-2 and J usage is TRBJ1-2; D might be TRBD1 (5 bases). V was trimmed by 4 bases and J by 7 bases, leaving 16 bases between them. This CDR3 spans 14 amino acids. CDR1 is LGHNA, CDR2 YNFKEQ, per germline. The CDR3 DNA is TGTGCCAGCAGCCCTATCAGGGATTCGGGTGGCTACACCTTC. Its translation is CASSPIRDSGGYTF.

The chain carries TRBV5-1 and TRBJ2-3; 9 positions agree with TRBD2. The CDR3 spans 16 residues. Unmatched junction bases numbered 7, after V lost 1 base and J lost 4 bases. Per the germline V gene, CDR1 is SGHRS and CDR2 is YFSETQ. CDR3 nucleotide sequence: TGCGCCAGCAGCTTGTTTAGCGGGAGTCTTGCAGATACGCAGTATTTT. Protein sequence: CASSLFSGSLADTQYF.

This chain connects TRBV18 to TRBJ1-5; 9 positions match TRBD1. CDR1 and CDR2 from the germline V gene are KGHSH and LQKENI. The CDR3 has 18 amino acids. V lost 6 bases to trimming and J lost 5 bases; unmatched junction nucleotides: 17. In nucleotides, the CDR3 is TGTGCCAGCTCGCCCACCCCCGGGACAGGGTTTGGGGATCAGCCCCAGCATTTT. This sequence encodes CASSPTPGTGFGDQPQHF.

The gene calls are TRBV19 and TRBJ2-5; tentatively, D is TRBD1 (6 bases). The CDR3 covers 13 residues. V shed 5 bases and J shed 0 bases, with 7 bases lying between them. Per the germline V gene, CDR1 is LNHDA and CDR2 is SQIVND (reference sequence). CDR3 amino acids: CASSGDNQETQYF. CDR3 nucleotides: TGTGCCAGTAGTGGGGACAACCAAGAGACCCAGTACTTC.

The genes are TRBV2 and TRBJ2-1, with D possibly matching TRBD2 (7 bases). Per the germline V gene, CDR1 is SNHLY and CDR2 is FYNNEI. This CDR3 contains 19 residues. CDR3 nucleotides: TGTCCCTGCTGTGAGGGGGGGGCGGGGGTGGGGAGCTCCTACAATGAGCAGTTCTTC. Protein product: CPCCEGGAGVGSSYNEQFF.